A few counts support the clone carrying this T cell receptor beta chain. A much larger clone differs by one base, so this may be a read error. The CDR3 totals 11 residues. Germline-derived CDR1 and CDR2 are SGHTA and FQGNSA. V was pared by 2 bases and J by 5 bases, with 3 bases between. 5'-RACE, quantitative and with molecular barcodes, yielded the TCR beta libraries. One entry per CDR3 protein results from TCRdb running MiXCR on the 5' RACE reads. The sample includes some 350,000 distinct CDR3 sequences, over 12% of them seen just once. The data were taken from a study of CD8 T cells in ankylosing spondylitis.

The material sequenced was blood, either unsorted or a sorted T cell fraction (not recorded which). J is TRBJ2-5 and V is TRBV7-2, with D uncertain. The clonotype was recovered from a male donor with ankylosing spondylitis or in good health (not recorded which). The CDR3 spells CASSLPETQYF. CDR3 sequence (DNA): TGTGCCAGCAGCTTACCGGAGACCCAGTACTTC.